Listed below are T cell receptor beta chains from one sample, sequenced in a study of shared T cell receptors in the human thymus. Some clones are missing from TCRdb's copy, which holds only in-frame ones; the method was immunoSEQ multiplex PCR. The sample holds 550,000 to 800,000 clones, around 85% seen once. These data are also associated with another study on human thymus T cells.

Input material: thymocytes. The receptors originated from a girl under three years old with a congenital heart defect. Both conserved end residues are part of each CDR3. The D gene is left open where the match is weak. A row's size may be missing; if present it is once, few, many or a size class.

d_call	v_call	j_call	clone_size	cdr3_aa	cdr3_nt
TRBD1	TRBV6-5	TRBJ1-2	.	CASSVQGAGGYTF	TGTGCCAGCAGCGTACAGGGGGCAGGTGGCTACACCTTC
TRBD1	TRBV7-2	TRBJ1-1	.	CASSPIVGTGGTEAFF	TGTGCCAGCAGCCCGATCGTTGGGACAGGGGGCACTGAAGCTTTCTTT
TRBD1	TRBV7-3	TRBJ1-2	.	CASSPTNKDREYGYTF	TGTGCCAGCAGCCCCACGAATAAAGACAGGGAGTATGGCTACACCTTC
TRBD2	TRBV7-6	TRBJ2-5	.	CASSVSGGESISHQETQYF	TGTGCCAGCAGCGTTAGCGGGGGGGAATCCATATCCCACCAAGAGACCCAGTACTTC
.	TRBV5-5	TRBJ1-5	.	CASSWTSGGNQPQHF	TGTGCCAGCAGCTGGACATCAGGGGGCAATCAGCCCCAGCATTTT
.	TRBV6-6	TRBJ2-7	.	CASSTQGENEQYF	TGTGCCAGCAGTACCCAGGGCGAGAACGAGCAGTACTTC
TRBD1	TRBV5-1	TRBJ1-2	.	CASSLYGTGTVNYGYTF	TGCGCCAGCAGCTTGTATGGAACCGGGACAGTTAACTATGGCTACACCTTC
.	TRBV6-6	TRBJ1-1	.	CASNEGHRGGAFF	TGTGCCAGCAACGAGGGACACCGAGGGGGAGCTTTCTTT
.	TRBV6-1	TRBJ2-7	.	CASSEVHSYEQYF	TGTGCCAGCAGTGAAGTCCACAGCTACGAGCAGTACTTC
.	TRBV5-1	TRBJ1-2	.	CASSPRGGVNYGYTF	TGCGCCAGCAGCCCTCGGGGAGGGGTGAACTATGGCTACACCTTC
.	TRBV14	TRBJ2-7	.	CASSLRGEQYF	TGTGCCAGCAGCCTTAGGGGCGAGCAGTACTTC
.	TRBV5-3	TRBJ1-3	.	CARSFRGRPSGNTIYF	TGTGCCAGAAGCTTTAGGGGCAGGCCCTCTGGAAACACCATATATTTT
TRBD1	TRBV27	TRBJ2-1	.	CASSLDYRGHEQFF	TGTGCCAGCAGTTTAGATTACAGGGGGCATGAGCAGTTCTTC
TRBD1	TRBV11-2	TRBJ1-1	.	CASSLAKDRVPKENTEAFF	TGTGCCAGCAGCTTGGCAAAGGACAGGGTACCCAAAGAGAACACTGAAGCTTTCTTT
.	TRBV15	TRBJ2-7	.	CATSRAVAEGYEQYF	TGTGCCACCAGCAGAGCGGTAGCAGAGGGCTACGAGCAGTACTTC
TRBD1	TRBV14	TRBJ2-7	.	CASSHSSGTGGLDEQYF	TGTGCCAGCAGCCATTCATCCGGGACAGGGGGCCTTGACGAGCAGTACTTC
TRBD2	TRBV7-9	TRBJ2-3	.	CASSPSGVRDTQYF	TGTGCCAGCAGTCCTAGCGGGGTGAGAGATACGCAGTATTTT
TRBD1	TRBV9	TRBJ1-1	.	CASSKGTANTEAFF	TGTGCCAGCAGCAAAGGGACAGCGAACACTGAAGCTTTCTTT
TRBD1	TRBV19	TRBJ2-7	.	CASSMGTGVHSYEQYF	TGTGCCAGTAGTATGGGGACAGGGGTCCACTCCTACGAGCAGTACTTC
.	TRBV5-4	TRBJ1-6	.	CASSLAVGGHLLGDSPLHF	TGTGCCAGCAGCTTGGCAGTTGGGGGACACTTACTAGGGGATTCACCCCTCCACTTT
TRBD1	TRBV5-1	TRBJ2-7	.	CASSPGTGGRLFHEQYF	TGCGCCAGCAGCCCCGGGACAGGGGGTCGCCTCTTCCACGAGCAGTACTTC
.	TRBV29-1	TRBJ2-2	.	CSVDLQGFYTGELFF	TGCAGCGTTGACTTACAGGGATTTTACACCGGGGAGCTGTTTTTT
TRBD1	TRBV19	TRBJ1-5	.	CASNPDRAGNQPQHF	TGTGCCAGTAACCCCGACAGGGCCGGCAATCAGCCCCAGCATTTT
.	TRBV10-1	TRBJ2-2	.	CASAEDRFRGTGELFF	TGCGCCAGCGCCGAAGACAGGTTTCGTGGCACCGGGGAGCTGTTTTTT
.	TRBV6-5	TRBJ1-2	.	CASSRALTENYGYTF	TGTGCCAGCAGTAGGGCCCTGACAGAAAACTATGGCTACACCTTC
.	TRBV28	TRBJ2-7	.	CASKGWEQYF	TGTGCCAGCAAGGGGTGGGAGCAGTACTTC
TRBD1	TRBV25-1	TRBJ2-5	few	CASSERWTGLGETQYF	TGTGCCAGCAGTGAACGATGGACAGGGCTAGGGGAGACCCAGTACTTC
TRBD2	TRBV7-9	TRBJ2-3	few	CASSLAGGATDTQYF	TGTGCCAGCAGCTTGGCGGGGGGGGCCACAGATACGCAGTATTTT
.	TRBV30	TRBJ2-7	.	CAWSWQGGDEQYF	TGTGCCTGGAGTTGGCAGGGGGGTGACGAGCAGTACTTC
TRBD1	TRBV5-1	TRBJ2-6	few	CASKDREHLGANVLTF	TGCGCCAGCAAGGACAGGGAGCATCTGGGGGCCAACGTCCTGACTTTC
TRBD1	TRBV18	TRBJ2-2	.	CASSPRLKLGTGNTGELFF	TGTGCCAGCTCACCACGGTTGAAATTAGGGACAGGGAACACCGGGGAGCTGTTTTTT
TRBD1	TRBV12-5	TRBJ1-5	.	CASGLVIYGTGRNSNQPQHF	TGTGCTAGTGGTTTGGTAATTTACGGGACAGGGCGTAATAGCAATCAGCCCCAGCATTTT